This TCR beta chain was found in a study of cytomegalovirus exposure and HLA in healthy donors. PCR primers comprised 60 Vbeta and 13 Jbeta primers. Sequencing used immunoSEQ multiplex PCR; TCRdb keeps in-frame clones, though not all of them. The data show around 150,000 clones, approximately 80% seen once. A few counts support this clone. Germline trimming cut 4 bases from V and 1 base from J; bases unmatched to any gene: 10. Germline CDR1 is SGHNT and CDR2 is YYREEE (reference sequence). The CDR3 has 16 amino acids. The sample taken for sequencing was PBMCs. The clonotype originates from a woman in her thirties or forties in good health and CMV-seronegative. The chain recombines TRBV5-4 with TRBJ1-2; 7 nucleotides line up with TRBD1. As DNA, the CDR3 is TGTGCCAGCAGCGGGGGCGGGACAGCCTATAACTATGGCTACACCTTC. Encoded protein: CASSGGGTAYNYGYTF.